This passage covers 29 T cell receptor beta chains from one sample sequenced in a study of cytomegalovirus exposure and HLA in healthy donors (TCRdb year 2017). The library was obtained by the immunoSEQ multiplex PCR assay. The immuneACCESS repertoire file appears here via TCRdb, limited to in-frame rearrangements. These files lack a portion of the clones; in checked studies, under half of the deficit traces to unresolved V genes, and the cause of the others is not known. The sample table shows about 170,000 clones, and about nine tenths are seen once. In total, the top ten clones hold 2% to 3% of the sample. The specimen sequenced was PBMCs. Receptors originate from a man between 18 and 35 years old in good health and CMV-seropositive.

The chain carries TRBV7-2 and TRBJ1-4; TRBD1 aligns across 10 bases. V gave up 5 bases and J gave up 8 bases; unmatched junction bases: 2. The germline gives CDR1 SGHTA, CDR2 FQGNSA. The CDR3 runs to 13 residues. The DNA for the CDR3 is TGTGCCAGCAGCCGACAGGGGGCAGAAAAACTGTTTTTT. Translating gives CASSRQGAEKLFF.

This clone has just one count. The CDR3 here is CASSLGQESYQPQHF. The CDR3 coding sequence is TGTGCCAGCAGCTTAGGACAGGAGTCGTATCAGCCCCAGCATTTT. The chain links TRBV5-5 to TRBJ1-5; 7 nucleotides agree with TRBD1. Losses at the gene ends were 2 bases for V and 5 bases for J; bases not matched to a gene: 7. CDR3 length: 15 residues. The V gene's germline CDR1 is SGHKS and CDR2 YYEKEE (reference sequence).

The chain combines TRBV6-1 with TRBJ2-7; D remains ambiguous. With 6 bases removed from V and 0 bases from J, the gap between germline ends came to 6 bases. From germline, CDR1 is MNHNS and CDR2 SASEGT. The CDR3 loop spans 12 amino acids. In DNA form, the CDR3 reads TGTGCCAGCAGCACACCCTCCTACGAGCAGTACTTC. Amino acid sequence: CASSTPSYEQYF.

The CDR3 DNA reads as TGTGCCAGCAGCTTGGTTGGGGGCGCCGGGGATGGCTACACCTTC. It translates to CASSLVGGAGDGYTF. This chain joins TRBV5-6 and TRBJ1-2, with D possibly TRBD1 on 6 matching bases. The V gene lost 0 bases and the J gene lost 6 bases, with 15 bases spanning the gap. The CDR3 is 15 amino acids. CDR1 is SGHDT and CDR2 is YYEEEE in the germline V gene. Looking up the rest from reference TRBV5-6 and TRBJ1-2 gives the full variable domain: DAGVTQSPTHLIKTRGQQVTLRCSPKSGHDTVSWYQQALGQGPQFIFQYYEEEERQRGNFPDRFSGHQFPNYSSELNVNALLLGDSALYLCASSLVGGAGDGYTFGSGTRLTVV.

The chain is built from TRBV19 and TRBJ2-7; TRBD1 might be the D (6 bases). The CDR3 spans 14 residues. The germline V gene encodes CDR1 LNHDA and CDR2 SQIVND (reference sequence). With 9 bases removed from V and 1 base from J, the gap between germline ends came to 16 bases. DNA of the CDR3: TGTGCCAGCCGCAGGGGAGTGGGATCCTACGAGCAGTACTTC. Protein product: CASRRGVGSYEQYF.

This sequence joins TRBV5-6 and TRBJ2-7; tentative D call: TRBD1 (6 bases). Per the germline V gene, CDR1 is SGHDT and CDR2 is YYEEEE. The CDR3 is 14 amino acids. V gave up 4 bases and J gave up 3 bases, with 14 bases separating them. The CDR3 here is CASSDPTGYYEQYF. The CDR3 nucleotides read TGTGCCAGCAGCGACCCGACAGGTTACTACGAGCAGTACTTC.

The chain has TRBV9 and TRBJ2-1; 9 bases are shared with TRBD2. Germline V gene data show CDR1 as SGDLS and CDR2 as YYNGEE. V lost 3 bases, J lost 7 bases, and 11 bases stayed unmatched. The CDR3 has 16 residues. CDR3 protein: CASSGNSGSMWNEQFF. Here the CDR3 DNA reads TGTGCCAGCAGCGGAAATAGCGGGAGTATGTGGAATGAGCAGTTCTTC.

The rearrangement links TRBV5-1 to TRBJ2-1, with TRBD2 identical over 9 bases. This CDR3 has 17 amino acids. Germline CDR1 and CDR2: SGHRS and YFSETQ. V shed 2 bases and J 3 bases; nucleotides not matched to a gene: 9. The CDR3 here is CASSLALAGEVYNEQFF. CDR3 nucleotide sequence: TGCGCCAGCAGCTTAGCCTTAGCGGGAGAGGTCTACAATGAGCAGTTCTTC.

The chain's CDR3 is CASSEQRNTEAFF. The CDR3 DNA is TGTGCCAGTAGTGAACAGAGAAACACTGAAGCTTTCTTT. The chain joins TRBV19 to TRBJ1-1; D is unresolved. Trimming removed 5 bases at V and 2 bases at J, with 9 bases between. Germline CDR1 is LNHDA and CDR2 is SQIVND (reference sequence). CDR3 length: 13 residues.

The chain uses TRBV6-6 and TRBJ1-2, with 7 bases fitting TRBD1. Germline CDR1 MNHNY, CDR2 SVGAGI (reference sequence). J was trimmed by 3 bases and V by 7 bases; bases with no gene match: 8. This CDR3 is 14 amino acids long. The CDR3, as DNA: TGTGCCAGCACCCGACAGGGAGACTACTATGGCTACACCTTC. This encodes CASTRQGDYYGYTF.

The chain has TRBV7-2 and TRBJ1-5; weak D call: TRBD1 (6 bases). V lost 0 bases and J 7 bases, leaving 7 bases between the germline ends. From germline, CDR1 is SGHTA and CDR2 FQGNSA. This CDR3 has 13 amino acids. CDR3 in DNA: TGTGCCAGCAGCTTAGCGGGGGCCCAGCCCCAGCATTTT. Amino acid sequence: CASSLAGAQPQHF.

The V and J genes are TRBV6-5 and TRBJ1-6; D might be TRBD1 (5 bases). Germline V gives CDR1 MNHEY, CDR2 SVGAGI. With 0 bases removed from V and 15 bases from J, the gap between germline ends came to 21 bases. The length of the CDR3 is 16 residues. The DNA for the CDR3 is TGTGCCAGCAGTTACTCGATCGCTTTAGGGGCCCAGCTCCTCCACTTT. Protein product: CASSYSIALGAQLLHF.

The chain combines TRBV13 with TRBJ1-1; D is unresolved. CDR1 is PRHDT and CDR2 is FYEKMQ in the germline V gene (reference sequence). The CDR3 has 15 amino acids. With 0 bases removed from V and 5 bases from J, the gap between germline ends came to 13 bases. CDR3 sequence (DNA): TGTGCCAGCAGCTTAGGAGGGTCGGGAGAAACTGAAGCTTTCTTT. This translates into CASSLGGSGETEAFF.

The chain recombines TRBV7-9 with TRBJ1-4; no firm D call. The CDR3 sequence is 14 residues long. Germline V gene sequence: CDR1 SEHNR, CDR2 FQNEAQ (reference sequence). With 4 bases removed from V and 0 bases from J, the gap between germline ends came to 6 bases. CDR3 in DNA: TGTGCCAGCAGCTCGGTTGCAACTAATGAAAAACTGTTTTTT. This sequence encodes CASSSVATNEKLFF.

The J gene is TRBJ2-7, the V gene TRBV6-6, with 8 nucleotides matching TRBD2. Germline-derived CDR1 and CDR2 are MNHNY and SVGAGI (reference sequence). Germline trimming cut 3 bases from V and 5 bases from J; bases unmatched to any gene: 6. The CDR3 covers 14 residues. The DNA for the CDR3 is TGTGCCAGCAGTTATCTCGGGGGGGAACACGAGCAGTACTTC. It is translated as CASSYLGGEHEQYF.

V gene TRBV28 combines with J gene TRBJ2-1; 8 nucleotides align to TRBD2. This CDR3 spans 14 amino acids. V shed 3 bases, J shed 8 bases, and the junction held 6 bases outside the gene matches. Germline CDR1 is MDHEN and CDR2 is SYDVKM. CDR3 sequence: CASSLASGGDEQFF. The CDR3 nucleotides are TGTGCCAGCAGTTTGGCGTCGGGAGGGGATGAGCAGTTCTTC.

V gene TRBV7-8 combines with J gene TRBJ1-5, with 7 bases aligning to TRBD1. The ends lost 5 bases at V and 1 base at J; junction bases unmatched: 14. In germline, CDR1 is SGHVS, CDR2 FQNEAQ. The length of the CDR3 is 18 residues. CDR3 region: CASSAQTGLGESNQPQHF. As DNA, the CDR3 is TGTGCCAGCAGCGCCCAGACAGGGTTGGGTGAGAGCAATCAGCCCCAGCATTTT.

V gene TRBV7-6 combines with J gene TRBJ1-1; no firm D call. The germline CDR1 and CDR2 sequences are SGHVS and FNYEAQ. The V end was cut by 1 base, the J end by 3 bases, with 18 bases between. This CDR3 is 17 amino acids long. CDR3 sequence (DNA): TGTGCCAGCAGCTTAGGTTCCCCCGCTGGCAGGTACACTGAAGCTTTCTTT. Translation: CASSLGSPAGRYTEAFF.

Only one count was recorded for this clone. The rearrangement links TRBV5-1 to TRBJ1-1; no clear D. There are 13 residues in the CDR3. V shed 0 bases and J shed 3 bases, with 6 bases lying between them. Germline CDR1 is SGHRS and CDR2 is YFSETQ. As DNA, the CDR3 is TGCGCCAGCAGCTTGGACGGGGACACTGAAGCTTTCTTT. This sequence encodes CASSLDGDTEAFF.

This chain joins TRBV28 and TRBJ1-5; TRBD1 matches 10 bases. V gave up 4 bases and J gave up 8 bases; unmatched junction bases: 5. The germline CDR1 and CDR2 sequences are MDHEN and SYDVKM. CDR3 length: 14 amino acids. CDR3 amino acids: CASSSGQGVKPQHF. DNA for the CDR3: TGTGCCAGCAGTTCCGGACAGGGGGTTAAGCCCCAGCATTTT.

The chain links TRBV6-5 to TRBJ2-1; D ambiguous. CDR1 is MNHEY, CDR2 SVGAGI, per germline. V lost 2 bases, J lost 1 base, and 9 bases lay in between. The CDR3 spans 15 residues. The CDR3, as DNA: TGTGCCAGCAGTTACAACAACCCTTCCTACAATGAGCAGTTCTTC. As protein: CASSYNNPSYNEQFF.

V gene TRBV2 combines with J gene TRBJ1-1, with no clear D. The CDR3 runs 13 residues. The V and J ends lost 6 bases and 3 bases respectively, with 11 bases between them. Per the germline V gene, CDR1 is SNHLY and CDR2 is FYNNEI. This CDR3 is CASRAMEDTEAFF. The CDR3 DNA follows: TGTGCCAGCAGGGCAATGGAGGACACTGAAGCTTTCTTT. Full variable domain (remainder filled in from reference TRBV2 and TRBJ1-1): EPEVTQTPSHQVTQMGQEVILRCVPISNHLYFYWYRQILGQKVEFLVSFYNNEISEKSEIFDDQFSVERPDGSNFTLKIRSTKLEDSAMYFCASRAMEDTEAFFGQGTRLTVV.

A remark on this clone: This CDR3 is also generated by other DNA sequences in the sample. This chain links TRBV7-3 with TRBJ2-7; 9 nucleotides match TRBD2. V was pared by 0 bases and J by 0 bases, with 0 bases of the junction left unmatched. Germline V CDR1 and CDR2: SGHTA, FQGTGA. The CDR3 has 15 residues. CDR3 amino acids: CASSLTSGSSYEQYF. The CDR3 coding sequence is TGTGCCAGCAGCTTAACTAGCGGGAGCTCCTACGAGCAGTACTTC.

The chain is built from TRBV27 and TRBJ2-3; 9 nucleotides align to TRBD2. With V trimmed by 6 bases and J by 1 base, 5 bases remained unmatched. This CDR3 is 15 amino acids long. CDR1 and CDR2 (germline): MNHEY, SMNVEV (reference sequence). Here the CDR3 reads CASRGRTSGTDTQYF. The CDR3 region has the DNA TGTGCCAGCAGGGGAAGGACTAGCGGCACAGATACGCAGTATTTT.

The gene calls are TRBV30 and TRBJ2-3; TRBD2 aligns across 14 bases. Germline CDR1 GTSNPN, CDR2 SVGIG (reference sequence). With 4 bases clipped from V and 7 bases from J, the junction kept 19 bases outside the gene matches. This CDR3 is 19 amino acids long. The DNA for the CDR3 is TGTGCCTGGATTGGGCCGACTAGCGGGGGGGCCGAAATGCAATATACGCAGTATTTT. It is translated as CAWIGPTSGGAEMQYTQYF. Based on the CDR3 plus reference TRBV30 and TRBJ2-3, the full variable domain is SQTIHQWPATLVQPVGSPLSLECTVEGTSNPNLYWYRQAAGRGLQLLFYSVGIGQISSEVPQNLSASRPQDRQFILSSKKLLLSDSGFYLCAWIGPTSGGAEMQYTQYFGPGTRLTVL.

J is TRBJ1-5 and V is TRBV28; D is possibly TRBD1 (5 bases). The germline gives CDR1 MDHEN, CDR2 SYDVKM. V was pared by 11 bases and J by 7 bases, with 18 bases between. The CDR3 is made up of 13 amino acids. In DNA form, the CDR3 reads TGTGCCCTGGGCCGGGGGTCTACACAGCCCCAGCATTTT. Translated, it gives CALGRGSTQPQHF.

V is TRBV7-3 and J is TRBJ2-3, with D uncertain. Germline V gene lookup returns CDR1 SGHTA and CDR2 FQGTGA. V gave up 5 bases and J gave up 6 bases, with 18 bases separating them. This CDR3 comprises 15 residues. As DNA, the CDR3 is TGTGCCAGCAGCCTTGCCCCTACTCCGTTCGATACGCAGTATTTT. Protein product: CASSLAPTPFDTQYF. Based on the CDR3 plus reference TRBV7-3 and TRBJ2-3, the full variable domain is GAGVSQTPSNKVTEKGKYVELRCDPISGHTALYWYRQSLGQGPEFLIYFQGTGAADDSGLPNDRFFAVRPEGSVSTLKIQRTERGDSAVYLCASSLAPTPFDTQYFGPGTRLTVL.

The J gene is TRBJ2-2, the V gene TRBV5-1; D is possibly TRBD1 (5 bases). V was cut by 3 bases and J by 7 bases, with 22 bases left in between. The CDR3 contains 17 residues. Germline V gene data show CDR1 as SGHRS and CDR2 as YFSETQ. This CDR3 is CASSSSTHRFHDGELFF. Here the CDR3 DNA reads TGCGCCAGCAGCTCATCAACGCACAGGTTTCATGACGGGGAGCTGTTTTTT.

The chain is built from TRBV18 and TRBJ1-3; 7 bases fit TRBD1. Trimming took 6 bases from V and 0 from J; bases not matched to a gene: 5. The germline V gene encodes CDR1 KGHSH and CDR2 LQKENI. This CDR3 region has 15 residues. The CDR3 region is CASSPTGDSGNTIYF. CDR3 DNA: TGTGCCAGCTCTCCTACAGGGGACTCTGGAAACACCATATATTTT.